The T cell receptor (beta chain) described here comes from a study of shared clonotypes between healthy human individuals. The donors were adults (healthy and HIV-negative) with no recent acute infections or vaccinations. Study-wide results and caveats: Naive subsets usually exceeded memory subsets in estimated richness.

This clone has just a few counts. Its antigen is unknown. CDR1 is MGHDK and CDR2 is SYGVNS in the germline V gene. This CDR3 is built from 14 residues. Trimming removed 4 bases from V and 5 bases from J, with 14 bases in between. The table came from immunoSEQ multiplex PCR; TCRdb's copy has only in-frame clones and leaves some out. There are about 2.4 million clones in the sample; under 95% occur only once, and around 0.37% lies in the top ten. The chain carries TRBV25-1 and TRBJ1-1, with D perhaps matching TRBD1 (5 bases). The sequenced material came from naive CD4+ T cells from PBMCs. Subset denoted: CD45RA+ positively selected. The sequence came from a young man in good health. Some clones in this sample may be carry-over from other donors' samples. The CDR3 loop is CASSGDGRGTEAFF. The CDR3 DNA sequence: TGTGCCAGCAGTGGGGACGGACGCGGGACTGAAGCTTTCTTT.